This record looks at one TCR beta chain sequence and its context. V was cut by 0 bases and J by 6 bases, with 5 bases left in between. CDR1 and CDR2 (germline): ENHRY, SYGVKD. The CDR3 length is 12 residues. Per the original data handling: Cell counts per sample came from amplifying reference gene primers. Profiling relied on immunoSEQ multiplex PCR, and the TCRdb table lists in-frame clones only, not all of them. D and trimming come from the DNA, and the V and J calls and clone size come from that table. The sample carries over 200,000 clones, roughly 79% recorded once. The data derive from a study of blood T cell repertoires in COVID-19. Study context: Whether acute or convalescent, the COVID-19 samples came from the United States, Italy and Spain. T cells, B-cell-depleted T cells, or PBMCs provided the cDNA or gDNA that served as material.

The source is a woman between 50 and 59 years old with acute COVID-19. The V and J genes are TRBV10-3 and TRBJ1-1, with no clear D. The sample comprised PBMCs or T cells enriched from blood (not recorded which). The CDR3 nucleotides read TGTGCCATCAGTGAGTCGGGCGCTGAAGCTTTCTTT. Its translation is CAISESGAEAFF.